These 27 T cell receptor beta chains originate from one sample sequenced in a study of CD8+CD57+ T cells in acquired aplastic anemia. The use of genomic DNA as template underpinned the TCR beta VDJ and CDR3 profiling. Each CDR3 protein gets one entry after TCRdb re-called the reads with MiXCR. The sample consists of about 420,000 distinct CDR3 sequences, just under 70% of them appearing once. Sequencing was carried out using sorted CD4+, CD8+, or CD8+CD57+ T cells (not recorded which) from PBMCs. These receptors all stem from a human donor in good health, serving as a control.

Points on this clonotype: Since a much larger clone is just one base distant, this may be a read error. This chain joins TRBV5-1 and TRBJ2-3; 7 nucleotides match TRBD1. Germline CDR1 is SGHRS and CDR2 is YFSETQ. This CDR3 is 13 amino acids long. The CDR3 coding sequence is TGCGCCAGCGGCTTGGGACAGCCAGATACGCAGTATTTT. Translation: CASGLGQPDTQYF.

Worth noting for this clonotype: Sequence at one end of the junction differs from germline and may be a read error. The chain joins TRBV7-3 to TRBJ1-1, with D possibly being TRBD1 (5 bases). The CDR3 contains 13 residues. Germline V gene lookup returns CDR1 SGHTA and CDR2 FQGTGA. The DNA for the CDR3 is TGTGCCAGCAGCCCCGGGACGGTGAACACTGAATCCTTC. Protein sequence: CASSPGTVNTESF. Drawing the rest from reference TRBV7-3 and TRBJ1-1, the complete variable domain is GAGVSQTPSNKVTEKGKYVELRCDPISGHTALYWYRQSLGQGPEFLIYFQGTGAADDSGLPNDRFFAVRPEGSVSTLKIQRTERGDSAVYLCASSPGTVNTESFGQGTRLTVV.

Note on this clonotype: At one boundary the junction diverges from the germline segment, which might be a read error. The chain has TRBV15 and TRBJ2-5; 8 positions agree with TRBD2. Germline V CDR1 and CDR2: LNHNV, YYDKDF (reference sequence). This CDR3 has 15 residues. CDR3 sequence (DNA): TGTGCCACCAGCACTGATAACACGGGGGGGGATACCCAGCACTTC. It specifies CATSTDNTGGDTQHF.

V and J are TRBV15 and TRBJ2-1, with D uncertain. With 5 bases removed from V and 8 bases from J, the gap between germline ends came to 19 bases. The CDR3 has 15 amino acids. The germline V gene encodes CDR1 LNHNV and CDR2 YYDKDF (reference sequence). CDR3 amino acids: CATSGGRRASDEQFF. The CDR3, as DNA: TGTGCCACCAGCGGTGGACGTCGTGCATCCGATGAGCAGTTCTTC.

This sequence joins TRBV7-2 and TRBJ2-6, with D maybe TRBD2 (5 bases). V was pared by 0 bases and J by 8 bases, with 11 bases between. The CDR3 is made up of 15 amino acids. The germline V gene has CDR1 SGHTA and CDR2 FQGNSA. This chain's CDR3 is CASSLARGVSNVLTF. In DNA, the CDR3 is TGTGCCAGCAGCTTAGCCCGGGGTGTGTCCAACGTCCTGACTTTC. Together with reference TRBV7-2 and TRBJ2-6, the CDR3 gives the full variable domain: GAGVSQSPSNKVTEKGKDVELRCDPISGHTALYWYRQSLGQGLEFLIYFQGNSAPDKSGLPSDRFSAERTGGSVSTLTIQRTQQEDSAVYLCASSLARGVSNVLTFGAGSRLTVL.

The V gene is TRBV12-3 or TRBV12-4, the J gene TRBJ1-2; D remains ambiguous. The CDR3 is made up of 15 amino acids. V was shortened by 6 bases and J by 10 bases, with 24 bases between the two germline ends. The CDR3 region is CASSGTVAKNIHYTF. In DNA, the CDR3 is TGTGCCAGCAGCGGAACTGTAGCCAAAAACATTCACTACACCTTC.

This chain links TRBV29-1 with TRBJ2-3; perhaps D is TRBD1 or TRBD2 (5 bases each). V was cut by 3 bases and J by 0 bases, with 13 bases left in between. The CDR3 covers 15 residues. Germline V CDR1 and CDR2: SQVTM, ANQGSEA. The CDR3 sequence is CSVDNPGQSTDTQYF. For the CDR3, the DNA is TGCAGCGTTGACAACCCGGGGCAGAGCACAGATACGCAGTATTTT.

About this clonotype: The junction does not match germline at one end; this may be a read error. The CDR3 protein is CASSSRAGVPGSCF. The CDR3 coding sequence is TGTGCCAGCAGCTCGCGGGCGGGGGTACCGGGGAGCTGTTTT. The chain has TRBV7-9 and TRBJ1-5; possible D gene TRBD1, 5 bases. Germline assignment: CDR1 SEHNR and CDR2 FQNEAQ (reference sequence). CDR3 length equals 14 residues.

Details on this clonotype: At one end, the junction sequence differs from germline, possibly due to a read error. The chain is built from TRBV9 and TRBJ1-1; D is uncertain. The CDR3 totals 13 residues. Germline CDR1 SGDLS, CDR2 YYNGEE. The CDR3 DNA reads TGCGCCAGCAGCCGACTAGTGAATACTGAAGCTTTCTTT. Translated, it gives CASSRLVNTEAFF.

As for this clonotype: One end of the junction is discordant with germline, which a read error may explain. The CDR3 sequence is CSLLWELGRQNTKAFF. The CDR3 DNA reads as TGCAGCTTACTCTGGGAGTTAGGGCGCCAGAACACTAAAGCTTTCTTT. The chain is built from TRBV29-1 and TRBJ1-1; D not certain. Germline V gene sequence: CDR1 SQVTM, CDR2 ANQGSEA. The CDR3 is made up of 16 amino acids.

The sample holds a few counts of this clonotype. A much bigger clone sits one base away, suggesting this may be a read error. The chain recombines TRBV12-5 with TRBJ2-7; 14 positions agree with TRBD2. In germline, CDR1 is LGHNT, CDR2 FRNRAP. The CDR3 extends over 17 amino acids. J lost 9 bases, V lost 1 base, and 11 bases had no gene match. CDR3 loop: CASGLAQGLAGGNGQYF. In DNA, the CDR3 is TGTGCTAGTGGTTTGGCCCAAGGACTAGCGGGGGGCAACGGGCAGTACTTC.

This clonotype appeared many times. The chain employs TRBV19 and TRBJ1-2; no reliable D call. Germline CDR1 and CDR2: LNHDA and SQIVND (reference sequence). This CDR3 is 15 amino acids long. V was cut by 8 bases and J by 0 bases, with 16 bases left in between. This CDR3 reads CASRFKEPTNYGYTF. The CDR3 coding sequence is TGTGCCAGTCGGTTTAAGGAACCTACTAACTATGGCTACACCTTC.

With respect to this clonotype: At one boundary the junction diverges from the germline segment, which might be a read error. J is TRBJ2-7 and V is TRBV5-1; maybe TRBD2 (6 bases). Germline V CDR1 and CDR2: SGHRS, YFSETQ. The length of the CDR3 is 12 residues. In DNA form, the CDR3 reads TGTGCCAGCAGAAAGGACGGGAGTATACAGTACTTC. It is translated as CASRKDGSIQYF.

This clonotype was observed at least ten times. The CDR3 DNA is TGTGCCAGTAGTATGAACAGGGGAAGCAATCAGCCCCAGCATTTT. It codes for CASSMNRGSNQPQHF. The chain has TRBV19 and TRBJ1-5, with 7 bases matching TRBD1. The CDR3 runs to 15 residues. Trimming removed 3 bases from V and 1 base from J; junction bases left unmatched: 3. Germline-derived CDR1 and CDR2 are LNHDA and SQIVND (reference sequence). Combining the CDR3 with reference TRBV19 and TRBJ1-5 gives the whole variable domain DGGITQSPKYLFRKEGQNVTLSCEQNLNHDAMYWYRQDPGQGLRLIYYSQIVNDFQKGDIAEGYSVSREKKESFPLTVTSAQKNPTAFYLCASSMNRGSNQPQHFGDGTRLSIL.

This clonotype was detected once. This chain uses TRBV7-8 with TRBJ2-1, with D possibly TRBD2 on 5 matching bases. The CDR3 runs to 15 residues. The germline V gene encodes CDR1 SGHVS and CDR2 FQNEAQ. Trimming removed 6 bases from V and 8 bases from J, with 20 bases in between. The CDR3 protein is CASSQTLAWEHEQFF. The CDR3 nucleotides read TGTGCCAGCAGTCAAACATTAGCATGGGAGCATGAGCAGTTCTTC.

The rearrangement links TRBV11-2 to TRBJ2-3; possible D gene TRBD1, 6 bases. The CDR3 is 14 amino acids. Trimming stripped 3 bases from V and 4 bases from J, with 11 bases between. CDR1 and CDR2 from the germline V gene are SGHAT and FQNNGV. The CDR3 loop reads CASSLTTGPDTQYF. In DNA, the CDR3 is TGTGCCAGCAGCTTGACGACAGGCCCAGATACGCAGTATTTT. The complete variable domain, with remaining parts taken from reference TRBV11-2 and TRBJ2-3, reads EAGVAQSPRYKIIEKRQSVAFWCNPISGHATLYWYQQILGQGPKLLIQFQNNGVVDDSQLPKDRFSAERLKGVDSTLKIQPAKLEDSAVYLCASSLTTGPDTQYFGPGTRLTVL.

The chain is built from TRBV2 and TRBJ2-7; 11 bases line up with TRBD1. The CDR3 length is 13 residues. Looked up from germline, CDR1 is SNHLY and CDR2 is FYNNEI. V shed 6 bases and J 3 bases; nucleotides not matched to a gene: 1. The chain's CDR3 is CASRGQGVYEQYF. DNA for the CDR3: TGTGCCAGCAGGGGACAGGGGGTCTACGAGCAGTACTTC.

This clonotype was seen repeatedly, ten times or more. V usage is TRBV11-2 and J usage is TRBJ1-4, with 8 bases aligning to TRBD1. The CDR3 has 16 residues. V shed 4 bases, J shed 10 bases, and the junction held 14 bases outside the gene matches. The V gene's germline CDR1 is SGHAT and CDR2 FQNNGV. CDR3 DNA: TGTGCCAGCAGCTCTGGACCCCGGGACAGGAAACGAAAACTGTTTTTT. This encodes CASSSGPRDRKRKLFF.

This chain connects TRBV5-5 to TRBJ2-7; no firm D call. Germline loops: CDR1 SGHKS, CDR2 YYEKEE (reference sequence). The CDR3 extends over 14 amino acids. Trimming left V 1 base short and J 5 bases short, with 13 bases between. CDR3 loop: CASSLSQARNEQYF. In DNA, the CDR3 is TGTGCCAGCAGCTTGTCGCAGGCCAGGAACGAGCAGTACTTC.

This clonotype appeared a single time. The chain couples TRBV20-1 to TRBJ1-3; 8 bases map to TRBD1. Germline lookup yields CDR1 DFQATT and CDR2 SNEGSKA (reference sequence). The CDR3 spans 12 residues. The V and J ends lost 2 bases and 6 bases, in that order; junction bases with no gene match: 0. The CDR3 nucleotides are TGCAGTGCTAGACAGGGGGCAAACACCATATATTTT. Protein sequence: CSARQGANTIYF.

This clonotype was picked up many times. The chain links TRBV5-1 to TRBJ2-3; perhaps TRBD1 as D (6 bases). Germline V gene sequence: CDR1 SGHRS, CDR2 YFSETQ. The CDR3 sequence is 17 residues long. Deletions cut 4 bases from V and 0 bases from J, with 18 bases between. The CDR3 protein is CASSRFGQLDSTDTQYF. CDR3 nucleotide sequence: TGCGCCAGCAGCCGATTCGGACAGCTAGATAGCACAGATACGCAGTATTTT.

Concerning this clonotype itself: The conserved phenylalanine or tryptophan normally closing the CDR3 is absent here, so this likely arose from a read error. Because the CDR3's place on the DNA is in doubt, the DNA is left out and the CDR3 is given as listed by TCRdb. The chain joins TRBV7-9 to TRBJ2-6; the DNA was not compared with TRBD2, the D call given in the table. Germline V gene data show CDR1 as SEHNR and CDR2 as FQNEAQ (reference sequence). The CDR3 extends over 11 residues, inclusive of both ends. The CDR3 sequence is CASSSRDVTTY.

Details on this clonotype: A junction end diverges from the germline sequence, so it may reflect a read error. V and J are TRBV5-1 and TRBJ1-4; D unclear. The germline CDR1 and CDR2 sequences are SGHRS and YFSETQ. The CDR3 is made up of 13 amino acids. CDR3 bases: TGCGCCAGTAGCTTAACCACCTCTGGAAAACTGTTTTTT. It specifies CASSLTTSGKLFF. The complete variable domain, with remaining parts taken from reference TRBV5-1 and TRBJ1-4, reads KAGVTQTPRYLIKTRGQQVTLSCSPISGHRSVSWYQQTPGQGLQFLFEYFSETQRNKGNFPGRFSGRQFSNSRSEMNVSTLELGDSALYLCASSLTTSGKLFFGSGTQLSVL.

The chain uses TRBV20-1 and TRBJ1-2; a weak D match, TRBD1 (6 bases). The CDR3 loop spans 14 amino acids. V was pared by 0 bases and J by 7 bases, with 15 bases between. Germline V gene sequence: CDR1 DFQATT, CDR2 SNEGSKA (reference sequence). Written as DNA, the CDR3 is TGCAGTGCTAGAGATTTCTCGGGGGCTGGTGGCTACACCTTC. It yields the protein CSARDFSGAGGYTF.

This sequence joins TRBV7-2 and TRBJ1-2; no reliable D call. The CDR3 is 15 residues long. Germline lookup yields CDR1 SGHTA and CDR2 FQGNSA. The V gene lost 5 bases and the J gene lost 14 bases, with 27 bases spanning the gap. The CDR3 is CASSPVSAAGYEQTF. Here the CDR3 DNA reads TGTGCCAGCAGCCCAGTGTCGGCCGCTGGCTATGAGCAGACCTTC.

Regarding this clonotype: Relative to the germline gene, one junction end is altered; a read error may explain this. The chain employs TRBV9 and TRBJ2-3, with TRBD1 identical over 9 bases. Per the germline V gene, CDR1 is SGDLS and CDR2 is YYNGEE. This CDR3 region has 13 residues. CDR3 in amino acids: CASSVAGTGNYGF. Written as DNA, the CDR3 is TGTGCCAGCAGCGTGGCCGGGACAGGGAACTATGGCTTT.

CDR3: CASSPPGLAGSEQYF. CDR3 bases: TGTGCCAGCAGCCCCCCGGGACTAGCGGGAAGTGAGCAGTATTTT. V gene TRBV7-2 combines with J gene TRBJ2-3; 13 nucleotides match TRBD2. This CDR3 comprises 15 residues. V trimming: 5 bases; J trimming: 11 bases; junction bases outside the gene matches: 10. Looked up from germline, CDR1 is SGHTA and CDR2 is FQGNSA.